These T cell receptor beta chains were read from a single sample in a study of blood T cell repertoires in COVID-19. The assay was immunoSEQ multiplex PCR, and TCRdb's table has in-frame clones only and misses some. The sample lists around 100,000 clones, 70% to 90% seen once, with roughly 1.4% in the top ten. The source material was peripheral blood. The receptors derive from a man aged 40-50 years with acute or convalescent COVID-19. The CDR3 runs from the conserved cysteine through the conserved F or W. A D gene is named only where the DNA matches it firmly. Some rows mark clone size as missing; the rest say once, few, many or name a class of expanded clone.

D	size	V	J	CDR3	DNA
-	-	TRBV3-1/TRBV3-2	TRBJ1-1	CASSPEGGEAFF	TGTGCCAGCAGCCCGGAAGGGGGGGAGGCTTTCTTT
TRBD1	-	TRBV20-1	TRBJ2-7	CSAWDRYEQYF	TGCAGTGCTTGGGACAGATACGAGCAGTACTTC
TRBD1	-	TRBV10-1	TRBJ1-5	CASSGRDRGRGGNQPQHF	TGCGCCAGCAGTGGCCGGGACAGGGGACGAGGGGGGAATCAGCCCCAGCATTTT
-	-	TRBV11-1	TRBJ2-5	CASRRIGQETQYF	TGTGCCAGCCGGAGGATCGGGCAAGAGACCCAGTACTTC
-	-	TRBV7-9	TRBJ2-2	CASSLPRYSLGDTGELFF	TGTGCCAGCAGCTTACCCCGCTACAGCCTAGGGGACACCGGGGAGCTGTTTTTT
-	-	TRBV28	TRBJ1-2	CASSSATAGWGYTF	TGTGCCAGCAGTTCTGCGACAGCCGGATGGGGCTACACCTTC
-	-	TRBV5-5	TRBJ2-5	CASSSSGAGETQYF	TGTGCCAGCAGCTCTTCAGGGGCCGGGGAGACCCAGTACTTC
TRBD2	once	TRBV6-1	TRBJ2-1	CASSEQSGGGNNEQFF	TGTGCCAGCAGTGAACAAAGCGGGGGGGGTAACAATGAGCAGTTCTTC
TRBD2	-	TRBV6-2/TRBV6-3	TRBJ2-5	CASSLRTGTRSETQYF	TGTGCCAGCAGCTTACGTACCGGGACTAGGAGCGAGACCCAGTACTTC
-	-	TRBV27	TRBJ2-1	CASSFTPGGRQREQFF	TGTGCCAGCAGTTTTACCCCTGGGGGGAGGCAGAGGGAGCAGTTCTTC
TRBD1	-	TRBV18	TRBJ1-4	CASSPTGSNEKLFF	TGTGCCAGCTCACCGACAGGGTCTAATGAAAAACTGTTTTTT
-	-	TRBV10-3	TRBJ2-1	CAISEDYLDEQFF	TGTGCCATCAGTGAAGACTACCTCGACGAGCAGTTCTTC
TRBD2	-	TRBV2	TRBJ2-5	CASRRSGAYQETQYF	TGTGCCAGCCGCCGCAGCGGGGCGTACCAAGAGACCCAGTACTTC
-	-	TRBV28	TRBJ2-2	CASTSFPGELFF	TGTGCCAGCACCTCTTTCCCCGGGGAGCTGTTTTTT
-	once	TRBV18	TRBJ1-5	CASSSYNQPQHF	TGTGCCAGCTCATCCTACAATCAGCCCCAGCATTTT
TRBD1	-	TRBV5-5	TRBJ2-7	CASSVGTGGWYEQYF	TGTGCCAGCAGCGTAGGGACAGGGGGCTGGTACGAGCAGTACTTC
-	-	TRBV20-1	TRBJ2-1	CSASYPGNEQFF	TGCAGTGCTAGTTACCCGGGCAATGAGCAGTTCTTC
TRBD1	-	TRBV7-2	TRBJ1-1	CASSHDRGGTEAFF	TGTGCCAGCAGCCATGACAGGGGAGGCACTGAAGCTTTCTTT
TRBD1	-	TRBV7-9	TRBJ2-1	CASRFQLVRDRLNNEQFF	TGTGCCAGCAGATTTCAACTCGTCCGGGACAGGCTTAACAATGAGCAGTTCTTC
TRBD2	-	TRBV18	TRBJ2-7	CASSTGGTSGREQYF	TGTGCCAGCTCAACCGGGGGGACTAGCGGTAGGGAGCAGTACTTC
-	few	TRBV5-4	TRBJ1-2	CASSLAGTYGYTF	TGTGCCAGCAGCTTAGCGGGTACCTATGGCTACACCTTC
-	-	TRBV9	TRBJ2-5	CASSANPGRETQYF	TGTGCCAGCAGCGCAAACCCAGGGCGAGAGACCCAGTACTTC
-	-	TRBV7-2	TRBJ1-2	CASSLARSNYGYTF	TGTGCCAGCAGCTTAGCACGGTCTAACTATGGCTACACCTTC
TRBD2	-	TRBV7-3	TRBJ2-3	CASSFLPRGGRDTQYF	TGTGCCAGCAGCTTTCTCCCGCGGGGGGGCAGAGATACGCAGTATTTT
TRBD1	-	TRBV3-1/TRBV3-2	TRBJ1-2	CASGYRDRGAGYTF	TGTGCCAGCGGATACCGGGACAGGGGGGCTGGCTACACCTTC